The 15 T cell receptor beta chains listed next were all sequenced from one sample in a study of cytomegalovirus exposure and HLA in healthy donors. Vbeta (60) and Jbeta (13) primers were used in the PCR. Generated by immunoSEQ multiplex PCR, the TCRdb table keeps only in-frame clones and is missing some. The data contain about 120,000 clones, around 75% of them singletons. Sequencing was done on a sample of PBMCs. The receptors come from a woman aged 40-49 years in good health and CMV-seropositive.

The V and J genes are TRBV2 and TRBJ1-2; TRBD1 agrees at 10 bases. Unmatched junction bases numbered 2, after V lost 4 bases and J lost 3 bases. The germline V gene has CDR1 SNHLY and CDR2 FYNNEI. The CDR3 runs to 14 residues. CDR3 sequence (DNA): TGTGCCAGCAGTGCGGACAGGGGGGACTATGGCTACACCTTC. Amino acid sequence: CASSADRGDYGYTF.

There are a few counts of this clone. V usage is TRBV2 and J usage is TRBJ2-1, with TRBD2 matching 7 bases. Per germline, CDR1 SNHLY and CDR2 FYNNEI. The ends lost 3 bases at V and 6 bases at J; junction bases unmatched: 8. The CDR3 loop spans 15 amino acids. The DNA for the CDR3 is TGTGCCAGCAGTGAGGGGACTACCCTTCTCAATGAGCAGTTCTTC. This gives the protein CASSEGTTLLNEQFF.

V gene TRBV27 combines with J gene TRBJ2-2; the match to TRBD2 covers 11 bases. This CDR3 contains 17 residues. Per the germline V gene, CDR1 is MNHEY and CDR2 is SMNVEV (reference sequence). V dropped 3 bases and J dropped 7; count of bases not matched to a gene: 10. The CDR3 bases are TGTGCCAGCAGTTTCCGGGTAGCGGGAGGGCTGATCGGGGAGCTGTTTTTT. Its protein is CASSFRVAGGLIGELFF.

The V call is TRBV28, the J call TRBJ2-3; D remains ambiguous. The CDR3 sequence is 11 residues long. In germline, CDR1 is MDHEN, CDR2 SYDVKM. Trimming took 4 bases from V and 4 from J, leaving 3 bases between them. The CDR3 loop is CASSSADTQYF. The CDR3 DNA sequence: TGTGCCAGCAGTTCTGCAGATACGCAGTATTTT.

This chain links TRBV4-3 with TRBJ2-1, with TRBD1 identical over 7 bases. This CDR3 contains 16 residues. V trimming: 0 bases; J trimming: 0 bases; junction bases outside the gene matches: 2. The germline V gene has CDR1 LGHNA and CDR2 YSLEER. The CDR3 protein is CASSQDSGGSYNEQFF. The CDR3 DNA is TGCGCCAGCAGCCAAGATTCAGGGGGCTCCTACAATGAGCAGTTCTTC.

This rearrangement joins TRBV9 to TRBJ2-2; tentative D call: TRBD2 (5 bases). Between the trimmed V and J ends, which lost 1 base and 3 bases, there was a span of 10 bases. The CDR3 has 15 residues. Germline-derived CDR1 and CDR2 are SGDLS and YYNGEE. The CDR3 DNA follows: TGTGCCAGCAGCGTAACGGCGGGTCACACCGGGGAGCTGTTTTTT. Amino acids: CASSVTAGHTGELFF.

This chain uses TRBV10-3 with TRBJ2-3, with D uncertain. There are 12 residues in the CDR3. CDR1 and CDR2 from the germline V gene are ENHRY and SYGVKD. The V and J ends lost 8 bases and 2 bases respectively, with 8 bases between them. Written as DNA, the CDR3 is TGTGCCATCGCGGATGACACAGATACGCAGTATTTT. Translated: CAIADDTDTQYF.

This chain joins TRBV4-3 and TRBJ2-1, with 10 bases fitting TRBD2. Trimming took 1 base from V and 4 from J; bases not matched to a gene: 4. The CDR3 is 16 amino acids. The germline V gene encodes CDR1 LGHNA and CDR2 YSLEER. The CDR3 bases are TGCGCCAGCAGCCAAGCGACTAGCGGGCTGTACAATGAGCAGTTCTTC. Translation: CASSQATSGLYNEQFF.

The V and J genes are TRBV6-1 and TRBJ1-3; D gene uncertain. The V end was cut by 4 bases, the J end by 0 bases, with 16 bases between. Germline V CDR1 and CDR2: MNHNS, SASEGT. The CDR3 is made up of 17 amino acids. The CDR3 reads CASSARTPRSSGNTIYF. CDR3 DNA sequence: TGTGCCAGCAGTGCGCGGACTCCCAGATCCTCTGGAAACACCATATATTTT.

The rearrangement joins TRBV5-1 to TRBJ1-1; tentatively, D is TRBD1 (5 bases). The CDR3 loop spans 14 amino acids. V dropped 0 bases and J dropped 8 bases, with 14 bases sitting between them. The germline V gene has CDR1 SGHRS and CDR2 YFSETQ. Here the CDR3 reads CASSLGGPGLEAFF. In DNA, the CDR3 is TGCGCCAGCAGCTTGGGGGGCCCAGGATTAGAAGCTTTCTTT. The complete variable domain, with remaining parts taken from reference TRBV5-1 and TRBJ1-1, reads KAGVTQTPRYLIKTRGQQVTLSCSPISGHRSVSWYQQTPGQGLQFLFEYFSETQRNKGNFPGRFSGRQFSNSRSEMNVSTLELGDSALYLCASSLGGPGLEAFFGQGTRLTVV.

This clone was recorded once. This chain uses TRBV14 with TRBJ2-2; D is unresolved. V lost 5 bases and J 1 base, leaving 8 bases between the germline ends. This CDR3 comprises 14 residues. Germline V gives CDR1 SGHDN, CDR2 FVKESK. CDR3 protein: CASSANLNTGELFF. CDR3 DNA sequence: TGTGCCAGCAGCGCAAACTTGAACACCGGGGAGCTGTTTTTT.

This clone was seen just once. This chain links TRBV7-8 with TRBJ2-7; tentatively, D is TRBD2 (6 bases). The germline gives CDR1 SGHVS, CDR2 FQNEAQ. The CDR3 contains 14 residues. The V end was cut by 4 bases, the J end by 6 bases, with 16 bases between. The CDR3 DNA is TGTGCCAGCAGCTCGGGACTTGGGGTTTCCGAGCAGTACTTC. It is translated as CASSSGLGVSEQYF.

The chain recombines TRBV19 with TRBJ1-5; 7 nucleotides match TRBD1. The CDR3 is made up of 16 amino acids. The V segment lost 9 bases and the J segment 0 bases; nucleotides outside the gene matches: 11. The germline gives CDR1 LNHDA, CDR2 SQIVND (reference sequence). CDR3: CASTRQGIASNQPQHF. The CDR3 DNA follows: TGTGCCAGCACCAGACAGGGAATAGCTAGCAATCAGCCCCAGCATTTT. Combining the CDR3 with reference TRBV19 and TRBJ1-5 gives the whole variable domain DGGITQSPKYLFRKEGQNVTLSCEQNLNHDAMYWYRQDPGQGLRLIYYSQIVNDFQKGDIAEGYSVSREKKESFPLTVTSAQKNPTAFYLCASTRQGIASNQPQHFGDGTRLSIL.

This chain connects TRBV11-2 to TRBJ1-6, with 10 bases aligning to TRBD1. The CDR3 loop spans 16 amino acids. In germline, CDR1 is SGHAT, CDR2 FQNNGV. V was clipped by 5 bases and J by 10 bases; unmatched bases: 11. DNA of the CDR3: TGTGCCAGCAGCCCGGGACAGGGGCTAAGATGGTCACCCCTCCACTTT. This codes for CASSPGQGLRWSPLHF.

The chain combines TRBV7-9 with TRBJ2-7, with D perhaps matching TRBD2 (5 bases). The CDR3 has 13 residues. From germline, CDR1 is SEHNR and CDR2 FQNEAQ (reference sequence). Trimming pared 6 bases from V and 5 bases from J, leaving 14 bases between. CDR3 protein: CASRPTGVHEQYF. The CDR3 coding sequence is TGTGCCAGCAGACCTACCGGGGTCCACGAGCAGTACTTC.